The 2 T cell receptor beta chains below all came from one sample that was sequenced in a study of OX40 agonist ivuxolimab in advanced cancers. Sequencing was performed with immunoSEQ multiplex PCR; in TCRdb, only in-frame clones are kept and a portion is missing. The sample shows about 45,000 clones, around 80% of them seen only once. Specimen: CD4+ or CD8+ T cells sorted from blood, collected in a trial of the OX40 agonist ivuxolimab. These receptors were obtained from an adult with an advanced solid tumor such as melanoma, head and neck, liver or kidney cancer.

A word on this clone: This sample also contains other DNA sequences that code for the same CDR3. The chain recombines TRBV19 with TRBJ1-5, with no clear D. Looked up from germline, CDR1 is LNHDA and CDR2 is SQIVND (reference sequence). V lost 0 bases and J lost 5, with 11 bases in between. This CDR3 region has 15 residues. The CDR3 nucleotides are TGTGCCAGTAGTATAGACAGCGCAATGGATCAGCCCCAGCATTTT. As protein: CASSIDSAMDQPQHF.

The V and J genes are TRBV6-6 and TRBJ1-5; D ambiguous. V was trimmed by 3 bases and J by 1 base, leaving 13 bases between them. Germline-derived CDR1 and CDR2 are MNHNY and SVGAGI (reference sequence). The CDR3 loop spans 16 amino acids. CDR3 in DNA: TGTGCCAGCAGTTATGAGTTGCGGACGAGCAATCAGCCCCAGCATTTT. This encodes CASSYELRTSNQPQHF.